This T cell receptor beta chain is from a study of CD8+ T cells in alopecia areata. About the research overall: People stayed on tofacitinib for 6 to 18 months, then stopped the drug for 6 months.

It was cDNA, reverse transcribed from extracted RNA, that served as the sequencing template. Profiled with immunoSEQ multiplex PCR; TCRdb holds only in-frame clones, not every one. The data hold around 200,000 clones, with around 65% observed a single time. Treatment of the sample: oral pan-JAK inhibitor, 5-10 mg twice daily. PBMCs provided sorted CD4+ and CD8+ T cells. The ends were cut back, 7 bases at V and 2 bases at J, with 22 bases in the middle. CDR1 and CDR2 from the germline V gene are SQVTM and ANQGSEA. This CDR3 comprises 16 residues. The receptor was isolated from a human donor with alopecia areata. This sequence joins TRBV29-1 and TRBJ2-3; D is possibly TRBD1 (6 bases). Sequencing was performed on CD4+ T cells sorted from blood, taken at week 4, from a patient treated with tofacitinib. This CDR3 reads CSAQGSGQDVTDTQYF. CDR3 in DNA: TGCAGCGCCCAAGGGTCGGGACAAGACGTCACAGATACGCAGTATTTT.